This T cell receptor beta chain was identified during a study of PD-L1 blockade in urothelial cancer. On the study more broadly: In the patient group, about 85% of the roughly 30 were males with bladder-origin urothelial cancer. Among blood samples, the median T cell count was some 140,000. Study outcomes and limitations: A below-median TCR clonality in blood before treatment predicted better survival.

The protocol was immunoSEQ multiplex PCR, while the TCRdb copy is restricted to in-frame clones and leaves out a portion. Counted here are some 67,000 clones, approximately 88% occurring once; the ten biggest clones make up around 3.4%. V was clipped by 4 bases and J by 6 bases, with 17 bases between them. The CDR3 spans 15 residues. Germline CDR1 MDHEN, CDR2 SYDVKM. On this clone itself: Its antigen is unknown.

The V gene is TRBV28, the J gene TRBJ2-3, with D perhaps TRBD2 (6 bases). This receptor was obtained from a man between 60 and 70 years old with urothelial cancer. The starting material was PBMCs, obtained around atezolizumab (anti-PD-L1) treatment. The CDR3 sequence is CASSSSGTPPDTQYF. The CDR3 nucleotides read TGTGCCAGCAGTTCTTCCGGGACTCCGCCTGATACGCAGTATTTT.